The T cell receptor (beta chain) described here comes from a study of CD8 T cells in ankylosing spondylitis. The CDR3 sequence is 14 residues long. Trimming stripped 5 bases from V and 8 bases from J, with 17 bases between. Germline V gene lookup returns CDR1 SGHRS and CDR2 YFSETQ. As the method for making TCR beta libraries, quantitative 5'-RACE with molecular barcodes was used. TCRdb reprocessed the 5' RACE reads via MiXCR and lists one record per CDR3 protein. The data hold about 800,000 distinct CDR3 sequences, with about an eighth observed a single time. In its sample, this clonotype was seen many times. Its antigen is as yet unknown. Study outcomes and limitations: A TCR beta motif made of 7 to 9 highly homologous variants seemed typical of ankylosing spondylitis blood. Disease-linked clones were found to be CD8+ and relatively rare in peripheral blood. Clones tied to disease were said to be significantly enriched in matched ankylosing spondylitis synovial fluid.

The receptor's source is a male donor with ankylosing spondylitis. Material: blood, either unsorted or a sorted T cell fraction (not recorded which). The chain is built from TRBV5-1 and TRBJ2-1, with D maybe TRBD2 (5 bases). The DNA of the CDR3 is TGCGCCAGCAGGGGCAGCGAGGGTATCCATGAGCAGTTCTTC. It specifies CASRGSEGIHEQFF.